The clone carrying this T cell receptor beta chain was seen more than once but under ten times. The antigen is undetermined. The record originates from a study of T-cell memory formation after mild COVID-19. Study findings and constraints: Pre-infection memory already had some responding clones, implying cross-reactive memory joined. CD4+ clones that contracted lay mainly in CM and EM; CD8+ ones lay in EMRA.

The germline gives CDR1 ENHRY, CDR2 SYGVKD. Germline trimming cut 6 bases from V and 0 bases from J; bases unmatched to any gene: 15. The CDR3 totals 19 residues. Each CDR3 protein is one row after TCRdb ran MiXCR on the 5' RACE reads. The sample records around 420,000 distinct CDR3 sequences, 20% to 25% being singletons. The rearrangement joins TRBV10-3 to TRBJ2-1; 9 bases align to TRBD2. The sequence came from an adult woman who had mild COVID-19 (a few samples of this study predate the infection). Cell type and time point are not known. The sequencing sample was made of PBMCs or a T cell subset sorted from them (not recorded which). CDR3 bases: TGTGCCATCAGCGACGGACTAGCGTTGGACTCGAGCTCCTACAATGAGCAGTTCTTC. Translating it yields CAISDGLALDSSSYNEQFF.